Listed below are T cell receptor beta chains from one sample, sequenced in a study of blood T cell repertoires in COVID-19. Clones were read by immunoSEQ multiplex PCR, and TCRdb kept only the in-frame ones, dropping some. The repertoire holds 200,000 to 300,000 clones, roughly 85% seen once, with 3% to 3.5% in the top ten. The sample was peripheral blood. The origin of the receptors is a young man with active or convalescent COVID-19. Each CDR3 is given with its conserved first and last residue. D genes are given only for firm matches. A row's size may be missing; if present it is once, few, many or a size class.

clone_size j_call d_call v_call cdr3_nt cdr3_aa
NA TRBJ2-6 NA TRBV19 TGTGCCAGTAGTATAGGGAGGAACTCTGGGGCCAACGTCCTGACTTTC CASSIGRNSGANVLTF
NA TRBJ1-2 TRBD1 TRBV19 TGTGCCAGTAGTATACGGGACAGTTCCTATGGCTACACCTTC CASSIRDSSYGYTF
NA TRBJ2-7 NA TRBV30 TGTGCCTGGAGTGTAAGACTGCAGGAGCAGTACTTC CAWSVRLQEQYF
NA TRBJ1-1 NA TRBV19 TGTGCCAGTAGTATACCGTCGGACAGACTGAACACTGAAGCTTTCTTT CASSIPSDRLNTEAFF
NA TRBJ2-1 NA TRBV18 TGTGCCAGCTCACCGTCGCAGGTCGATGAGCAGTTCTTC CASSPSQVDEQFF
NA TRBJ2-2 TRBD2 TRBV10-2 TGCGCCAGCAGTGGTACTAGCGGGGGGGCGAACACCGGGGAGCTGTTTTTT CASSGTSGGANTGELFF
NA TRBJ1-1 TRBD1 TRBV24-1 TGTGCCACCAGAGCCGGGACAGCTGCTACTGAAGCTTTCTTT CATRAGTAATEAFF
NA TRBJ2-1 TRBD2 TRBV6-2/TRBV6-3 TGTGCCAGCAGTAGGGGACTAACGAAAATTACCTACAATGAGCAGTTCTTC CASSRGLTKITYNEQFF
NA TRBJ1-1 TRBD1 TRBV29-1 TGCAGCGTTGAAGGGGGCCCCAGGGGGGTTGGGGCTTTCTTT CSVEGGPRGVGAFF
NA TRBJ2-7 NA TRBV5-1 TGCGCCAGCAGCTTGGATAGTCGTGTCTACGAGCAGTACTTC CASSLDSRVYEQYF
NA TRBJ1-2 NA TRBV29-1 TGCAGCGTTGATCCGGGAGGGGTGAACTATGGCTACACCTTC CSVDPGGVNYGYTF
once TRBJ1-1 NA TRBV7-3 TGTGCCAGCAGCTTAGGGGCAGGGAACACTGAAGCTTTCTTT CASSLGAGNTEAFF
NA TRBJ1-1 TRBD1 TRBV5-1 TGCGCCAGCAGCCCGACAGGGACCCATGAAGCTTTCTTT CASSPTGTHEAFF
NA TRBJ2-1 NA TRBV7-8 TGTGCCAGCAGCCCGGGTCTCACGGGGAATGAGCAGTTCTTC CASSPGLTGNEQFF
NA TRBJ2-7 TRBD2 TRBV28 TGTGCCAGCAGCCCAAAGCGGGATGCTAGCTCCTACGAGCAGTACTTC CASSPKRDASSYEQYF
NA TRBJ2-2 NA TRBV30 TGTGCCTGGAGTGTATCGCGGGCCGGGGAGCTGTTTTTT CAWSVSRAGELFF
NA TRBJ2-3 NA TRBV5-1 TGCGCCAGCAGCCCGGGGGGGACAGGGCCTACAGATACGCAGTATTTT CASSPGGTGPTDTQYF
NA TRBJ1-1 NA TRBV19 TGTGCCAGTAGTCAGGGGATGGTTTTTGGGTTAAACACTGAAGCTTTCTTT CASSQGMVFGLNTEAFF
NA TRBJ2-7 TRBD2 TRBV14 TGTGCCAGCAGCCAAACTTGGGGCGGGAGGACCTACGAGCAGTACTTC CASSQTWGGRTYEQYF
once TRBJ1-5 NA TRBV19 TGTGCCAGTGCCACAGGGCTACAGCCCCAGCATTTT CASATGLQPQHF
NA TRBJ1-1 NA TRBV29-1 TGCAGCGTTGACAGGGCAGGGGCCAACACTGAAGCTTTCTTT CSVDRAGANTEAFF
NA TRBJ1-1 TRBD1 TRBV9 TGTGCCAGCAGCGTAGCTCCCTTACAGGGGATGATGAACACTGAAGCTTTCTTT CASSVAPLQGMMNTEAFF
NA TRBJ1-6 NA TRBV19 TGTGCCAGTAGTATGCAGTCTAATTCACCCCTCCACTTT CASSMQSNSPLHF
NA TRBJ2-7 NA TRBV4-1 TGCGCCAGCAGCCCTGACAGAGACGAGTCGTACTTC CASSPDRDESYF
NA TRBJ1-1 NA TRBV27 TGTGCCAGCAGTGCGGGGACTACTGAAGCTTTCTTT CASSAGTTEAFF
NA TRBJ2-1 NA TRBV12-1 TGTGCCAGCAGCTTTGGACTAGTACTACCCTACAATGAGCAGTTCTTC CASSFGLVLPYNEQFF
NA TRBJ2-7 TRBD2 TRBV11-2 TGTGCCAGCAGCAATAAACAAATCGGACTAGAGGGCGAGCAGTACTTC CASSNKQIGLEGEQYF
NA TRBJ2-7 NA TRBV7-6 TGTGCCAGCAGCCGCAGGTCGGCCATCGAGCAGTACTTC CASSRRSAIEQYF
once TRBJ1-6 NA TRBV4-3 TGCGCCAGCAGCCAAGACCCCCCCGCGAGCTCCTATAATTCACCCCTCCACTTT CASSQDPPASSYNSPLHF
NA TRBJ2-1 TRBD2 TRBV28 TGTGCCAGCAGTCCAGCGGGAGGGTCCTACAATGAGCAGTTCTTC CASSPAGGSYNEQFF
once TRBJ2-7 TRBD1 TRBV29-1 TGCAGCGTTGAAAGGGGGACAGGTAGCTACGAGCAGTACTTC CSVERGTGSYEQYF
NA TRBJ2-4 TRBD2 TRBV7-3 TGTGCCAGCAGCTCAAGCCTTAGCGGGAGGGAAAACATTCAGTACTTC CASSSSLSGRENIQYF
NA TRBJ2-7 NA TRBV28 TGTGCCAGCACCGCAGGGGCGCCCCTCGAGCAGTACTTC CASTAGAPLEQYF
NA TRBJ2-1 TRBD2 TRBV4-3 TGCGCCAGCAGCCAAGTGGCTAGCGGGAGAGACGAGCAGTTCTTC CASSQVASGRDEQFF
NA TRBJ1-1 NA TRBV6-4 TGTGCCAGCAGGGGGCAGGCCTCCGCGAACACTGAAGCTTTCTTT CASRGQASANTEAFF
NA TRBJ2-7 NA TRBV7-9 TGTGCCAGCGCCCAGGAATCCTACGAGCAGTACTTC CASAQESYEQYF
NA TRBJ2-7 TRBD1 TRBV3-1/TRBV3-2 TGTGCCAGCAGCCAAGATCGGACAGGGGGCGACGAGCAGTACTTC CASSQDRTGGDEQYF
NA TRBJ2-3 NA TRBV6-2/TRBV6-3 TGTGCCAGCAGTTATGGCGGGGACACAGATACGCAGTATTTT CASSYGGDTDTQYF
NA TRBJ2-2 TRBD2 TRBV9 TGTGCCAGCAGCGACAAACCTAGCGGGACGGCGAACACCGGGGAGCTGTTTTTT CASSDKPSGTANTGELFF
NA TRBJ1-2 NA TRBV5-4 TGTGCCAGCAGATCCGGGGGGGAGCGACGGGATCTATATGGCTACACCTTC CASRSGGERRDLYGYTF
few TRBJ1-2 NA TRBV5-1 TGCGCCAGCAGCTTGGGACCAGACCAGGTTGGCTACACCTTC CASSLGPDQVGYTF
NA TRBJ1-4 NA TRBV19 TGTGCCAGTAGTATCGGACACCGCGAAAAACTGTTTTTT CASSIGHREKLFF
NA TRBJ1-1 TRBD1 TRBV2 TGTGCCAGCAGTGTAGGGGGCGCTTCCCTTTTCTTT CASSVGGASLFF
NA TRBJ2-1 TRBD1 TRBV2 TGTGCCAGCAGTTGGGGGCAGGGGGTCGATGAGCAGTTCTTC CASSWGQGVDEQFF
NA TRBJ1-2 NA TRBV2 TGTGCCAGCAGTGAAACGGGGTTGTATGGCTACACCTTC CASSETGLYGYTF
NA TRBJ2-1 TRBD2 TRBV5-1 TGCGCCAGCAGCCCTAGCGGGGGGGCAAATTTCGGTAATGAGCAGTTCTTC CASSPSGGANFGNEQFF
NA TRBJ1-6 NA TRBV13 TGTGCCAGCAGCAAACAAGCGTCCGGCCCCCTCCACTTT CASSKQASGPLHF
NA TRBJ2-5 TRBD2 TRBV9 TGTGCCAGCAGCGTAGCTGGGACTAGCGGGCCCCAAGAGACCCAGTACTTC CASSVAGTSGPQETQYF
few TRBJ2-1 TRBD2 TRBV2 TGTGCCAGCCGAGGGACTAGCGGGGGGGATTACAATGAGCAGTTCTTC CASRGTSGGDYNEQFF
NA TRBJ2-7 NA TRBV18 TGTGCCAGCTCACCACCAGTAGGAGCGCGCGTGGGCGAGCAGTACTTC CASSPPVGARVGEQYF
NA TRBJ1-4 NA TRBV2 TGTGCCAGCAGTGAAGCCCTCTACCCGGGGACTAATGAAAAACTGTTTTTT CASSEALYPGTNEKLFF
NA TRBJ1-6 NA TRBV28 TGTGCCAGTCAACCGGGGCGGGGAACGTTATGGAATTCACCCCTCCACTTT CASQPGRGTLWNSPLHF
NA TRBJ2-1 NA TRBV11-2 TGTGCCAGCAGCTTATCAGGCAATGAGCAGTTCTTC CASSLSGNEQFF
NA TRBJ1-5 NA TRBV4-3 TGCGCCAGCAGCCAAGATGGCAGGGCCCAGCCCCAGCATTTT CASSQDGRAQPQHF
NA TRBJ2-2 NA TRBV4-1 TGCGCCAGCAGCCTCCAAGGACGGAGGGGTCCAAACACCGGGGAGCTGTTTTTT CASSLQGRRGPNTGELFF
NA TRBJ2-5 TRBD2 TRBV3-1/TRBV3-2 TGTGCCAGCAGCTCGGGGGTTACTAGCGGGGGATCAGAGACCCAGTACTTC CASSSGVTSGGSETQYF